This is a list of T cell receptor beta chains from one sample in a study of blood T cell repertoires in COVID-19. The protocol was immunoSEQ multiplex PCR, while the TCRdb copy is restricted to in-frame clones and leaves out a portion. This sample has approximately 300,000 clones; 80% to 90% occur once, and the top ten carry roughly 4%. Sequencing used PBMCs or T cells enriched from blood (not recorded which). These receptors originate from a man aged 25-45 years who had recovered from COVID-19. Both conserved end residues are part of each CDR3. A D gene is named only where the DNA matches it firmly. A row's size may be missing; if present it is once, few, many or a size class.

d_call j_call v_call clone_size cdr3_nt cdr3_aa
TRBD1 TRBJ1-4 TRBV11-2 . TGTGCCAGCAGCTCGTGGGGGAAGACAGGGGGAGAAAAACTGTTTTTT CASSSWGKTGGEKLFF
. TRBJ2-1 TRBV2 . TGTGCCAGCAGTCAACAGGGAGCCTACAATGAGCAGTTCTTC CASSQQGAYNEQFF
TRBD1 TRBJ2-1 TRBV5-4 once TGTGCCAGCAGCTTGGTGGGACAGGTTAGGTTCTTC CASSLVGQVRFF
. TRBJ1-5 TRBV15 . TGTGCCACCAGTATGCAGGACAGTTTAGATTTTTATAGCAATCAGCCCCAGCATTTT CATSMQDSLDFYSNQPQHF
. TRBJ2-5 TRBV7-7 . TGTGCTAGCAGCTTAGCGCCGTCGGGAGTACAGGAGACCCAGTACTTC CASSLAPSGVQETQYF
TRBD1 TRBJ2-5 TRBV24-1 . TGTGCCACCAGTGACGCCGGGACAGTACAAGAGACCCAGTACTTC CATSDAGTVQETQYF
. TRBJ2-4 TRBV6-2/TRBV6-3 . TGTGCCAGCAGTCCACTAGCCAAAAACATTCAGTACTTC CASSPLAKNIQYF
TRBD1 TRBJ1-6 TRBV9 . TGTGCCAGCAGCGCGGGACAGATCGGCAATTCACCCCTCCACTTT CASSAGQIGNSPLHF
. TRBJ1-2 TRBV19 once TGTGCCAGTAGTATCGGTGGCAGGGCCTATGGCTACACCTTC CASSIGGRAYGYTF
TRBD2 TRBJ2-7 TRBV5-4 . TGTGCCAGCAGCTCTCCGGGGGGATCCCACGAGCAGTACTTC CASSSPGGSHEQYF
TRBD1 TRBJ1-2 TRBV9 . TGTGCCAGCAGCGGCGGGACAGGGGAGAGAGGAGGCTACACCTTC CASSGGTGERGGYTF
TRBD2 TRBJ2-1 TRBV5-4 . TGTGCCAGCAGCCACACTAGCGGGGCGCGGTACAATGAGCAGTTCTTC CASSHTSGARYNEQFF
. TRBJ1-3 TRBV28 . TGTGCCAGCAGTCCCGGACTGGGGAGAAACACCATATATTTT CASSPGLGRNTIYF
. TRBJ1-1 TRBV2 . TGTGCCAGCCGACAGGAGTACACTGAAGCTTTCTTT CASRQEYTEAFF
. TRBJ2-7 TRBV7-2 . TGTGCCAGCAGCTTAGCGTGGAGCTCCTCCTACGAGCAGTACTTC CASSLAWSSSYEQYF
. TRBJ2-2 TRBV18 . TGTGCCAGCTCACCCGGGACATCGAACACCGGGGAGCTGTTTTTT CASSPGTSNTGELFF
TRBD1 TRBJ1-2 TRBV19 . TGTGCCAGTAGTATGTGGGACAGACCCTTCGAGAACAGAGGCTACACCTTC CASSMWDRPFENRGYTF
TRBD2 TRBJ2-1 TRBV7-9 few TGTGCCAGCAGAAAGCGGGGGGCTCCCTACAATGAGCAGTTCTTC CASRKRGAPYNEQFF
. TRBJ1-1 TRBV2 few TGTGCCAGCATCACCGCGCGTTCCACTGAAGCTTTCTTT CASITARSTEAFF
. TRBJ1-2 TRBV27 . TGTGCCAGCAGTTTCCTCCCGGGGGATCATGGCTACACCTTC CASSFLPGDHGYTF
TRBD2 TRBJ2-7 TRBV27 few TGTGCCACGCGGCATAGCGGGAGTCCCGAGCAGTACTTC CATRHSGSPEQYF
TRBD1 TRBJ1-1 TRBV6-4 once TGTGCCAGCAGTGACTCCGGGACAGGGGGTACTGAAGCTTTCTTT CASSDSGTGGTEAFF
TRBD1 TRBJ2-7 TRBV28 . TGTGCCAGCAGCCCTGGGACAGGTAGCTCCTACGAGCAGTACTTC CASSPGTGSSYEQYF
. TRBJ2-3 TRBV3-1/TRBV3-2 . TGTGCCAGCAGCCAAGGTTTAGTCTTAGTGCCGGGGGACGGAACAGATACGCAGTATTTT CASSQGLVLVPGDGTDTQYF
. TRBJ1-2 TRBV7-9 . TGTGCCAGCAGCTTAGCGCGGGTGGGGGCCTATGGCTACACCTTC CASSLARVGAYGYTF
. TRBJ1-5 TRBV7-2 . TGTGCCAGCAGCTCCGCGGGGGGGGCGAATCAGCCCCAGCATTTT CASSSAGGANQPQHF
TRBD1 TRBJ2-2 TRBV20-1 . TGCAGTGCTAGTAGCCAGGGGGCTGGCGGGGAGCTGTTTTTT CSASSQGAGGELFF
TRBD1 TRBJ2-4 TRBV6-1 . TGTGCCAGCACCGGCGGACAGGGGTGGTTTCAGTACTTC CASTGGQGWFQYF
. TRBJ1-3 TRBV2 . TGTGCCAGCAGACGACTGGGAAACACCATATATTTT CASRRLGNTIYF
. TRBJ2-6 TRBV28 . TGTGCCAGTTCGGGGGGCTCGGTGACAGGGGCCAACGTCCTGACTTTC CASSGGSVTGANVLTF
. TRBJ1-2 TRBV4-2 . TGTGCCAGCAGCCAATTAGGGAGCCCCTATGGCTACACCTTC CASSQLGSPYGYTF
. TRBJ1-2 TRBV11-2 . TGTGCCAGCAGCCCCCGGGTCTCTATGAGGGATGGCTACACCTTC CASSPRVSMRDGYTF
TRBD1 TRBJ1-4 TRBV19 . TGTGCCAGTACCCCAGGGGGTGGTCCGAATGAAAAACTGTTTTTT CASTPGGGPNEKLFF
. TRBJ2-2 TRBV30 . TGTGCCTGGAGTGTACTGGGCGCGGGCGGGGAGCTGTTTTTT CAWSVLGAGGELFF
. TRBJ2-1 TRBV4-2 . TGTGCCAGCAGCCAAGAATCCCAGGTAGGCAATGAGCAGTTCTTC CASSQESQVGNEQFF
TRBD1 TRBJ1-1 TRBV30 . TGTGCCTGGAGTCCGGGACAGTTAGACACTGAAGCTTTCTTT CAWSPGQLDTEAFF
TRBD1 TRBJ2-7 TRBV23-1 . TGCGCCAGCAGTCAGAACCGGGACAGCTCCTACGAGCAGTACTTC CASSQNRDSSYEQYF
TRBD2 TRBJ2-7 TRBV9 . TGTGCCAGCAGCGTAGGGACTAGCGGGGCTGCCTACGAGCAGTACTTC CASSVGTSGAAYEQYF
. TRBJ2-6 TRBV25-1 . TGTGCCAGCATGAGTCGCGCCTCTGGGGCCAACGTCCTGACTTTC CASMSRASGANVLTF
TRBD1 TRBJ1-4 TRBV18 . TGTGCCAGCTCACCACGACAGGGAGGTGAAAAACTGTTTTTT CASSPRQGGEKLFF
. TRBJ2-3 TRBV10-2 . TGCGCCAGCAGGGGGAGTCTGACAGATACGCAGTATTTT CASRGSLTDTQYF
TRBD2 TRBJ2-3 TRBV6-5 once TGTGCCAGCAGTTCCACTAGCGTCGGTCGCCCAGATACGCAGTATTTT CASSSTSVGRPDTQYF
TRBD2 TRBJ2-1 TRBV9 . TGTGCCAGCAGCGTAGATCCTAGCGGGAGGGCAGTTGAGCAGTTCTTC CASSVDPSGRAVEQFF